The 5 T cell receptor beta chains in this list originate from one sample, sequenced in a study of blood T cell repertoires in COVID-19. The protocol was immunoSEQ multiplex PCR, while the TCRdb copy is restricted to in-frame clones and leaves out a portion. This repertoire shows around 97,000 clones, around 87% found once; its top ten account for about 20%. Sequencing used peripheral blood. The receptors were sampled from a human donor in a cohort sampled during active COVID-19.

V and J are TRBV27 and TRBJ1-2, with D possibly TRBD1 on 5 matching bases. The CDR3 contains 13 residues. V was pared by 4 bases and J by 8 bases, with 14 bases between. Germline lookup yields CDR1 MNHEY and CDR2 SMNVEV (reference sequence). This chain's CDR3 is CASSYPSGQGYTF. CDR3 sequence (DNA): TGTGCCAGCAGTTACCCCTCAGGGCAAGGCTACACCTTC.

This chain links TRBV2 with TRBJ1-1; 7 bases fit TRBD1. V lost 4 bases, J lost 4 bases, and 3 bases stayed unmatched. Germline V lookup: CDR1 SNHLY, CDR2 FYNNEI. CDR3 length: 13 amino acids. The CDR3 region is CASSGQGGTEAFF. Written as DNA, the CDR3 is TGTGCCAGCAGTGGGCAGGGGGGCACTGAAGCTTTCTTT.

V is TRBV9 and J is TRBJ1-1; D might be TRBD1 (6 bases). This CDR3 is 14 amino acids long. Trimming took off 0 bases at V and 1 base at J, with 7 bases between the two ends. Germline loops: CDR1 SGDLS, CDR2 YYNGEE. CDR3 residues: CASSVEGGNTEAFF. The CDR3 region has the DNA TGTGCCAGCAGCGTAGAAGGGGGGAACACTGAAGCTTTCTTT.

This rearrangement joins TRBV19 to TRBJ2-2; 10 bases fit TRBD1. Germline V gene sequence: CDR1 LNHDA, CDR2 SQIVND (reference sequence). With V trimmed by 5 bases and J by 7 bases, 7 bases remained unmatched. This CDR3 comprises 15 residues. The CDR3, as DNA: TGTGCCAGTAGTGCCGGGACAGGGGTCGGCGGGGAGCTGTTTTTT. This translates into CASSAGTGVGGELFF.

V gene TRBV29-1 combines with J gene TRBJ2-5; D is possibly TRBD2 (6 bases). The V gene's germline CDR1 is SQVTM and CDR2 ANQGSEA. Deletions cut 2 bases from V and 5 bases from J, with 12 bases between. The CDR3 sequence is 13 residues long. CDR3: CSVERDRGETQYF. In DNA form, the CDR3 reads TGCAGCGTTGAACGGGACCGGGGGGAGACCCAGTACTTC.